This TCR beta chain was documented in a study of T cell repertoires in cytomegalovirus infection. TCRdb redid the calling of the reads with MiXCR, one entry per CDR3 protein. The sample records 100,000 to 150,000 distinct CDR3 sequences, approximately 30% being singletons. Germline assignment: CDR1 SGHTA and CDR2 FQGNSA. Trimming took 7 bases from V and 9 from J, leaving 13 bases between them. This CDR3 contains 13 residues. This clonotype was recorded many times. Its antigen is unidentified. The chain has TRBV7-2 and TRBJ1-6, with D uncertain. The sequence was obtained from a human donor in good health (CMV status not recorded). Some clones in this sample may be carry-over from other donors' samples. Sequencing was performed on CD8+ T cells from cultured PBMCs, taken from culture after CMV antigen stimulation. CDR3 in amino acids: CASTLGSLSPLHF. CDR3 in DNA: TGTGCCAGCACCCTAGGTTCGCTTTCACCCCTCCACTTT. The variable domain in full, completed from reference TRBV7-2 and TRBJ1-6, reads GAGVSQSPSNKVTEKGKDVELRCDPISGHTALYWYRQSLGQGLEFLIYFQGNSAPDKSGLPSDRFSAERTGGSVSTLTIQRTQQEDSAVYLCASTLGSLSPLHFGNGTRLTVT.